The subject of this entry is one T cell receptor beta chain. The ends lost 3 bases at V and 5 bases at J; junction bases unmatched: 7. Germline-derived CDR1 and CDR2 are WNHNN and SYGVQD (reference sequence). This CDR3 is built from 15 residues. This specimen belongs to a study of blood T cell repertoires in COVID-19. The assay was immunoSEQ multiplex PCR, and TCRdb's table has in-frame clones only and misses some. Counted here are around 180,000 clones, more than 80% occurring once; the ten biggest clones make up about 6.4%. The sample taken for sequencing was peripheral blood. The genes are TRBV10-1 and TRBJ2-3, with TRBD1 identical over 8 bases. This TCR derives from a human donor in a cohort sampled during active COVID-19. CDR3 amino acids: CASSDRTGFEDTQYF. CDR3 DNA sequence: TGCGCCAGCAGTGACAGGACAGGGTTCGAAGATACGCAGTATTTT.